The sequence of this T cell receptor (beta chain) was determined in a study of radiotherapy plus CTLA-4 blockade in lung cancer. Study summary: With about a third of patients having disease control, objective responses were seen in about 17%. Findings and limits, study-wide: Early shifts in blood T cell clones, with interferon-beta, reportedly predicted response best. Subsequent to radiotherapy plus ipilimumab, tumor-derived TCR clones underwent expansion in blood.

As concerns this clone: Its antigen is not identified.

It was focal radiation plus CTLA-4 blockade with ipilimumab that patients with chemo-refractory metastatic non-small-cell lung cancer received. Assay: immunoSEQ multiplex PCR; the TCRdb copy retains only in-frame clones and omits some. Here the sample spans tens of thousands of clones, 79% being singletons. V was clipped by 7 bases and J by 2 bases, with 14 bases between them. Germline V lookup: CDR1 SNHLY, CDR2 FYNNEI. The CDR3 sequence is 14 residues long. This sequence originates from a human donor with non-small cell lung cancer who had a complete response to radiotherapy plus ipilimumab. The V gene is TRBV2, the J gene TRBJ1-2; D is perhaps TRBD1 (5 bases). The material sequenced was peripheral blood, taken from a patient treated with radiotherapy plus ipilimumab. The CDR3 nucleotides are TGTGCCAGCACCCGGGCACCAGGGAACTATGGCTACACCTTC. This gives the protein CASTRAPGNYGYTF.